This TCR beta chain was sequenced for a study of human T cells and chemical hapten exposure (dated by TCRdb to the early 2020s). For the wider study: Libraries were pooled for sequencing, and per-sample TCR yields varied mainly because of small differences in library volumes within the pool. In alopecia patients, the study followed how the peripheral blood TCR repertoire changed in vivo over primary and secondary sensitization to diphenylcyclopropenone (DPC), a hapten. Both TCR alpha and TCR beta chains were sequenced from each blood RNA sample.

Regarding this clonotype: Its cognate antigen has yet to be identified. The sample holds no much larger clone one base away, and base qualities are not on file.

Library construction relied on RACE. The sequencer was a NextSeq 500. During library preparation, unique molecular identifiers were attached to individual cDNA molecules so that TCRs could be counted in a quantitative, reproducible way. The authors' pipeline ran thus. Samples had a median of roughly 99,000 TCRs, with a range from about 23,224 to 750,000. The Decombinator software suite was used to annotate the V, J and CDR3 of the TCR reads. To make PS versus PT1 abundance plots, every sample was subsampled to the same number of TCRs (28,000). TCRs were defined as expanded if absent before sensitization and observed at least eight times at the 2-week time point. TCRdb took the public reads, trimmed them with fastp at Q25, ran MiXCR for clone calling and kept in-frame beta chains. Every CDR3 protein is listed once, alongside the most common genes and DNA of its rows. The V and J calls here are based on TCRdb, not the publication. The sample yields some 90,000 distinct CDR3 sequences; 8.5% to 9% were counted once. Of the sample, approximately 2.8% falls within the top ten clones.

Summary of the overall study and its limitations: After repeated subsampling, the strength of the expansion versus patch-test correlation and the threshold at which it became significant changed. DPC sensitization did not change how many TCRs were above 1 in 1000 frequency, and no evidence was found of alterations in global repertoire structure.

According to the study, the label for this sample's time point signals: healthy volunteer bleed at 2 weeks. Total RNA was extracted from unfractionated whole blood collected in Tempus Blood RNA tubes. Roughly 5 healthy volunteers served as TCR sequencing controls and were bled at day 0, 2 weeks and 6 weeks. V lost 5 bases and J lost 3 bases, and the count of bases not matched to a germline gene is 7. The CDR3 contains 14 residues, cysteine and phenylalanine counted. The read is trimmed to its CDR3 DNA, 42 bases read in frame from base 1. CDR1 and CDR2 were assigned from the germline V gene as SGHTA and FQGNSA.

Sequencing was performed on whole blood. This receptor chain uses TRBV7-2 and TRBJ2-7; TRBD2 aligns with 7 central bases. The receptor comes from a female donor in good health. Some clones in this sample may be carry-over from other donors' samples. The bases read TGTGCCAGCAGCCGAGGACTAGAACTCTACGAGCAGTACTTC. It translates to CASSRGLELYEQYF.